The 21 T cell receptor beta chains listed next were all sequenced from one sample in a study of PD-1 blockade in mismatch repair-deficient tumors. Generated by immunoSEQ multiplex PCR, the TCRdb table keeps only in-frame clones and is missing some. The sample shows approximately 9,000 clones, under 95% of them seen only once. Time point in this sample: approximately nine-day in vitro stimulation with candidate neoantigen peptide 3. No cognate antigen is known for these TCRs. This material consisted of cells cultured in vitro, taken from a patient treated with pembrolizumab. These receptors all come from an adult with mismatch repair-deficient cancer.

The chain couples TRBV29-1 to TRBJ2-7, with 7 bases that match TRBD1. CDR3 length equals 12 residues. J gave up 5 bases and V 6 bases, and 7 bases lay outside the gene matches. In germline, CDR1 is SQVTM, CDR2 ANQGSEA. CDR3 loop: CSVDTGAHEQYF. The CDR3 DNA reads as TGCAGCGTCGATACAGGGGCCCACGAGCAGTACTTC.

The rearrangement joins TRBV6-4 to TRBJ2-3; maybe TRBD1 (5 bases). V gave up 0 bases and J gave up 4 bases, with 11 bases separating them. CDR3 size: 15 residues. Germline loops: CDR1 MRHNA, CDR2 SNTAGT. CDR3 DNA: TGTGCCAGCAGTGACTCGAGTGGGGCGGCAGATACGCAGTATTTT. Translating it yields CASSDSSGAADTQYF.

The CDR3 loop is CASSRLDFSYNEQFF. The CDR3 nucleotides are TGTGCCAGCAGCCGACTAGACTTCTCCTACAATGAGCAGTTCTTC. The rearrangement joins TRBV5-8 to TRBJ2-1; TRBD2 is a possible D gene (6 bases). Germline CDR1 reads SGHTS; CDR2 reads YDEGEE. The CDR3 spans 15 residues. V was shortened by 4 bases and J by 0 bases, with 11 bases between the two germline ends.

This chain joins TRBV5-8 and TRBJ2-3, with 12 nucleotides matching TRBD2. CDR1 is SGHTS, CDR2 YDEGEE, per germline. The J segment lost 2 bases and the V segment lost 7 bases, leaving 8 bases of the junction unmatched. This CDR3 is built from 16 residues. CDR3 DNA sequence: TGTGCCAGCCCGGGACTAGCGGGTCTAACCACAGATACGCAGTATTTT. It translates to CASPGLAGLTTDTQYF.

CDR3 sequence reads: CASSSVNTGELFF. CDR3 in DNA: TGTGCCAGCAGCTCCGTGAACACCGGGGAGCTGTTTTTT. The chain couples TRBV7-8 to TRBJ2-2, with unresolved D. The CDR3 length is 13 residues. Germline V gives CDR1 SGHVS, CDR2 FQNEAQ. Trimming cost V 4 bases and J 1 base, with 4 bases left between them.

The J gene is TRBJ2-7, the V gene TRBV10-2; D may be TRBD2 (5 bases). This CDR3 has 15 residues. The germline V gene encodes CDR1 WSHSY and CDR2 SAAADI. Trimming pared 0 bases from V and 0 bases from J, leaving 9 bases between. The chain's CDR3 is CASSESGSASYEQYF. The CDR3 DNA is TGCGCCAGCAGTGAGTCTGGTAGCGCCTCCTACGAGCAGTACTTC.

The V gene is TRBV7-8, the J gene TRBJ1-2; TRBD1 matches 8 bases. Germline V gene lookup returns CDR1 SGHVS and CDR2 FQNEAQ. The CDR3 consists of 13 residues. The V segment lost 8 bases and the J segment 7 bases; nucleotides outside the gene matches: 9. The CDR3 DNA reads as TGTGCCAGCCGAGCCAGGACAGGGAGTGGCTACACCTTC. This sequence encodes CASRARTGSGYTF.

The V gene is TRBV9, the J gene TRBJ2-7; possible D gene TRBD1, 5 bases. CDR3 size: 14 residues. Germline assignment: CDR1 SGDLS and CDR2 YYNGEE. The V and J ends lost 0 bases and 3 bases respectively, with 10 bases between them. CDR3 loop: CASSVEDTIYEQYF. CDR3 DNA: TGTGCCAGCAGCGTAGAGGACACGATCTACGAGCAGTACTTC.

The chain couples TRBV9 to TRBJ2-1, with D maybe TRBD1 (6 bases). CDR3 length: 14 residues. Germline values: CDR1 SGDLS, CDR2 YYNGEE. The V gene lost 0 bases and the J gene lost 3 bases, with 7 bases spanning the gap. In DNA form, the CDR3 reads TGTGCCAGCAGCGTAGCGGGACACTACAATGAGCAGTTCTTC. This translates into CASSVAGHYNEQFF.

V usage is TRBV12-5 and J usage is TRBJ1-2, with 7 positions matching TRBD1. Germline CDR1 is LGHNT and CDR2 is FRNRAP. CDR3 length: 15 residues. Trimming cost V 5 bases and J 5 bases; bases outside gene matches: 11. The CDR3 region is CASGADTGASYGYTF. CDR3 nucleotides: TGTGCTAGTGGTGCCGACACAGGGGCCTCTTATGGCTACACCTTC.

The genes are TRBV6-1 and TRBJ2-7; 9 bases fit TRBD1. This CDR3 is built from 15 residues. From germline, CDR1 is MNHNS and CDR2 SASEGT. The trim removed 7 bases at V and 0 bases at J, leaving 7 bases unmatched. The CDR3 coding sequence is TGTGCCAGCAACCCGGACAGGGGAAGCTCCTACGAGCAGTACTTC. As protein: CASNPDRGSSYEQYF.

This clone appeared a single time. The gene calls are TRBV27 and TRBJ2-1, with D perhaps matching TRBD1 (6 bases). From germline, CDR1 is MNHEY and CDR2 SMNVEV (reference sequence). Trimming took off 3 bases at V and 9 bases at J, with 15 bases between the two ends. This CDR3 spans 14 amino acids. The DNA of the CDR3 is TGTGCCAGCAGTTTGTTAGCGAGGGGGAGTGAGCAGTTCTTC. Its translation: CASSLLARGSEQFF.

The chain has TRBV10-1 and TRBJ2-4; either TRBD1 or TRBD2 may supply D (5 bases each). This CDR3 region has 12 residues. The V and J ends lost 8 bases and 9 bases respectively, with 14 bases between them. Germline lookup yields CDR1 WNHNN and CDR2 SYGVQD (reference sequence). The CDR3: CASGDPAGIQYF. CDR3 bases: TGCGCCAGCGGGGACCCGGCGGGCATTCAGTACTTC.

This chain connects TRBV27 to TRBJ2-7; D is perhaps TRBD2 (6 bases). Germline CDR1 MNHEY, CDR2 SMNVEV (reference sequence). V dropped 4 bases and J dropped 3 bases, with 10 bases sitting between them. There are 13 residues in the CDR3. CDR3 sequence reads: CASSSGGFYEQYF. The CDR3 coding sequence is TGTGCCAGCAGTTCCGGAGGGTTCTACGAGCAGTACTTC.

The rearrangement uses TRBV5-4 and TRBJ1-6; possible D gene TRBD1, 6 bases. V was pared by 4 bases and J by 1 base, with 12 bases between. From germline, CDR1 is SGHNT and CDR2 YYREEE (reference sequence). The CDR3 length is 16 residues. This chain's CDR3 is CASSQAQGSYNSPLHF. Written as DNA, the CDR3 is TGTGCCAGCAGCCAGGCACAGGGTTCCTATAATTCACCCCTCCACTTT.

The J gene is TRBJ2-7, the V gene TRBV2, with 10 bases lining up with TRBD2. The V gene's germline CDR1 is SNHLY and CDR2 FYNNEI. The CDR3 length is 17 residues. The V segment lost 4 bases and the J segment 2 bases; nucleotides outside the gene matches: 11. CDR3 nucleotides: TGTGCCAGCAGTGGCCTCCCCCCGGGACTAGCGACCTACGAGCAGTACTTC. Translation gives CASSGLPPGLATYEQYF. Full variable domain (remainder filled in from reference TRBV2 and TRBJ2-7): EPEVTQTPSHQVTQMGQEVILRCVPISNHLYFYWYRQILGQKVEFLVSFYNNEISEKSEIFDDQFSVERPDGSNFTLKIRSTKLEDSAMYFCASSGLPPGLATYEQYFGPGTRLTVT.

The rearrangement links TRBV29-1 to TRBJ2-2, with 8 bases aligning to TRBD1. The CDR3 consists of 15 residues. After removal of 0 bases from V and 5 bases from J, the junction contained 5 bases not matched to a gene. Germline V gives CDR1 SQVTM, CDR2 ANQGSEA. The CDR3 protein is CSVEDPGGWTGELFF. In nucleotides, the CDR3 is TGCAGCGTTGAAGATCCAGGGGGCTGGACCGGGGAGCTGTTTTTT.

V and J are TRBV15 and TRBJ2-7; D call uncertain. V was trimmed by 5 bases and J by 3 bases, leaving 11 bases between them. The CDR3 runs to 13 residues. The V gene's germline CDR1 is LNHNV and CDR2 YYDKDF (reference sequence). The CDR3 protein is CATSDGRYYEQYF. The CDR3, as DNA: TGTGCCACCAGCGACGGACGGTACTACGAGCAGTACTTC.

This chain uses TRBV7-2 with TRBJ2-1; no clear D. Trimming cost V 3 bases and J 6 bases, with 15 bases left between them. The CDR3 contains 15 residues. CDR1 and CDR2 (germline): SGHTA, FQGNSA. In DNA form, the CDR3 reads TGTGCCAGCAGCTTTGAGGCTAGATATGGCAATGAGCAGTTCTTC. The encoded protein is CASSFEARYGNEQFF. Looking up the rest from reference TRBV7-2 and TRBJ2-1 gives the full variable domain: GAGVSQSPSNKVTEKGKDVELRCDPISGHTALYWYRQSLGQGLEFLIYFQGNSAPDKSGLPSDRFSAERTGGSVSTLTIQRTQQEDSAVYLCASSFEARYGNEQFFGPGTRLTVL.

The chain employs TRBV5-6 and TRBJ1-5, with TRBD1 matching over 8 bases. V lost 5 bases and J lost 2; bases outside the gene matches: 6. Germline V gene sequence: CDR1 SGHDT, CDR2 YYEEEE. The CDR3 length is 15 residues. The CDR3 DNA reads TGTGCCAGCAGTGACGCGACAGGGGGCAATCAGCCCCAGCATTTT. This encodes CASSDATGGNQPQHF.

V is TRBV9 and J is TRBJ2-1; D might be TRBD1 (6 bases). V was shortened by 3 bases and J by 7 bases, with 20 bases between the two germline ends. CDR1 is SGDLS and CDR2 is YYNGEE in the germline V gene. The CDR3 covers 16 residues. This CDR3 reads CASSGPGHLLGNEQFF. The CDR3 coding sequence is TGTGCCAGCAGCGGACCGGGACACCTCCTGGGGAATGAGCAGTTCTTC.